The 26 T cell receptor beta chains reported below all come from one sample, sequenced in a study of T cell repertoires in cytomegalovirus infection. No antigen has been identified for these receptors. MiXCR was run by TCRdb on the reads, yielding one entry per CDR3 protein. In the table there are about 770,000 distinct CDR3 sequences, 25% to 35% of which are singletons. Sequencing used cultured CD8+ T cells from PBMCs, obtained from culture after CMV antigen stimulation. The receptors come from a human donor in good health (CMV status not recorded). Some clones in this sample may be carry-over from other donors' samples.

This clonotype was detected only once. CDR3 residues: CASSRPSGAHNEQFF. The CDR3 DNA sequence: TGCGCCAGCAGCCGGCCCAGCGGGGCCCACAATGAGCAGTTCTTC. This chain uses TRBV5-1 with TRBJ2-1, with 7 bases that match TRBD2. V was clipped by 4 bases and J by 5 bases; unmatched bases: 9. This CDR3 spans 15 amino acids. The germline V gene encodes CDR1 SGHRS and CDR2 YFSETQ.

This chain links TRBV12-3 or TRBV12-4 with TRBJ1-1, with no clear D. Trimming took 7 bases from V and 6 from J, leaving 12 bases between them. This CDR3 is built from 12 residues. CDR3 region: CASIAMSAEAFF. CDR3 nucleotides: TGTGCCAGCATCGCAATGAGTGCTGAAGCTTTCTTT.

There are a few counts of this clonotype. This chain links TRBV12-5 with TRBJ2-3; possible D gene TRBD2, 5 bases. Germline values: CDR1 LGHNT, CDR2 FRNRAP. Trimming cost V 3 bases and J 0 bases, with 13 bases left between them. CDR3 length: 16 residues. The CDR3 region has the DNA TGTGCTAGTGGTTTCGAGTCGGACTCGAGCACAGATACGCAGTATTTT. As protein: CASGFESDSSTDTQYF. The full variable domain, in which reference TRBV12-5 and TRBJ2-3 provide the parts outside the CDR3, is DARVTQTPRHKVTEMGQEVTMRCQPILGHNTVFWYRQTMMQGLELLAYFRNRAPLDDSGMPKDRFSAEMPDATLATLKIQPSEPRDSAVYFCASGFESDSSTDTQYFGPGTRLTVL.

The J gene is TRBJ2-6, the V gene TRBV7-4; D not resolved. Germline V lookup: CDR1 SGHVT, CDR2 SQSDAQ. This CDR3 contains 13 residues. Deletions cut 7 bases from V and 4 bases from J, with 8 bases between. The DNA for the CDR3 is TGTGCCAGCACCCCTAGAGGGGCCAACGTCCTGACTTTC. Protein: CASTPRGANVLTF.

The CDR3 region is CATSRDWNNEQFF. The CDR3 DNA is TGTGCCACCAGCAGAGATTGGAACAATGAGCAGTTCTTC. This chain links TRBV15 with TRBJ2-1, with D hard to call. Germline assignment: CDR1 LNHNV and CDR2 YYDKDF (reference sequence). V was cut by 0 bases and J by 5 bases, with 5 bases left in between. The CDR3 has 13 residues.

This clonotype turned up a few times. The chain carries TRBV7-9 and TRBJ1-1, with a possible D match to TRBD1 (5 bases). This CDR3 has 13 amino acids. The germline V and J ends were trimmed by 5 bases and 12 bases, with 19 bases remaining between them. The germline gives CDR1 SEHNR, CDR2 FQNEAQ (reference sequence). For the CDR3, the DNA is TGTGCCAGCAGCCATACCCTGGACACGAAGCCTTTCTTT. As protein: CASSHTLDTKPFF.

This clonotype occurred a few times. The genes are TRBV7-9 and TRBJ1-4, with 8 bases lining up with TRBD1. The junction had 5 bases not matched to a gene; V was cut back by 3 bases and J by 2 bases. Germline values: CDR1 SEHNR, CDR2 FQNEAQ (reference sequence). CDR3 size: 16 residues. The CDR3 is CASSFGQGSTNEKLFF. The DNA for the CDR3 is TGTGCCAGCAGCTTTGGACAGGGCTCCACTAATGAAAAACTGTTTTTT.

This clonotype has a handful of counts. One end of the junction is discordant with germline, which a read error may explain. The genes are TRBV7-6 and TRBJ2-3; D not resolved. Germline CDR1 reads SGHVS; CDR2 reads FNYEAQ. This CDR3 spans 13 amino acids. The DNA of the CDR3 is TGTGCTAGCAGCTTAACCACCACAGATACGCAGTATTTT. Its translation: CASSLTTTDTQYF.

The chain recombines TRBV27 with TRBJ2-7; TRBD1 matches 8 bases. V lost 0 bases and J lost 1; bases outside the gene matches: 2. In germline, CDR1 is MNHEY, CDR2 SMNVEV (reference sequence). There are 15 residues in the CDR3. The CDR3 sequence: CASSLSGTGSYEQYV. The CDR3 DNA follows: TGTGCCAGCAGTTTATCCGGGACAGGATCCTACGAGCAGTACGTC.

This chain links TRBV7-9 with TRBJ2-5; D unclear. The CDR3 has 12 residues. Trimming stripped 6 bases from V and 3 bases from J, with 8 bases between. CDR1 is SEHNR, CDR2 FQNEAQ, per germline (reference sequence). The CDR3 spells CASSKREETQYF. CDR3 bases: TGTGCCAGCAGTAAGAGAGAAGAGACCCAGTACTTC.

This clonotype was picked up a small number of times. The V and J genes are TRBV11-2 and TRBJ2-5; no definite D call. CDR3 length equals 15 residues. Germline V gene data show CDR1 as SGHAT and CDR2 as FQNNGV. The V gene lost 5 bases and the J gene lost 3 bases, with 16 bases spanning the gap. This CDR3 reads CASSPETAPKETQYF. The CDR3 DNA sequence: TGTGCCAGCAGCCCCGAGACGGCCCCCAAAGAGACCCAGTACTTC.

V gene TRBV11-2 combines with J gene TRBJ2-1; D possibly corresponds to TRBD2 (5 bases). Germline CDR1 and CDR2: SGHAT and FQNNGV. Trimming left V 1 base short and J 1 base short, with 8 bases between. CDR3 size: 15 residues. The CDR3 region has the DNA TGTGCCAGCAGCTTAGTGAGGGCATCCTACAATGAGCAGTTCTTC. Its protein is CASSLVRASYNEQFF.

The sample holds a few counts of this clonotype. This chain connects TRBV12-3 or TRBV12-4 to TRBJ1-1, with D possibly TRBD1 on 5 matching bases. Trimming removed 8 bases at V and 5 bases at J, with 18 bases between. This CDR3 is 14 amino acids long. The CDR3, as DNA: TGTGCCAGCTCTGGGACGCCAGCGTCGACTGAAGCTTTCTTT. Translating gives CASSGTPASTEAFF.

The chain couples TRBV28 to TRBJ1-1, with 7 bases lining up with TRBD1. CDR3 size: 15 residues. Germline loops: CDR1 MDHEN, CDR2 SYDVKM. Trimming removed 6 bases from V and 3 bases from J; junction bases left unmatched: 10. The CDR3 DNA reads as TGTGCCAGCAGCAGCGGGACAGCTTGGTACACTGAAGCTTTCTTT. Amino acids: CASSSGTAWYTEAFF.

The chain recombines TRBV7-3 with TRBJ2-5; no definite D call. This CDR3 spans 13 amino acids. Trimming shortened V by 1 base and J by 2 bases, and 5 bases separated the two germline ends. Germline V CDR1 and CDR2: SGHTA, FQGTGA. This CDR3 is CASSLSHQETQYF. CDR3 DNA: TGTGCCAGCAGCTTAAGTCATCAAGAGACCCAGTACTTC. The entire variable domain, with the rest obtained from reference TRBV7-3 and TRBJ2-5, is as follows: GAGVSQTPSNKVTEKGKYVELRCDPISGHTALYWYRQSLGQGPEFLIYFQGTGAADDSGLPNDRFFAVRPEGSVSTLKIQRTERGDSAVYLCASSLSHQETQYFGPGTRLLVL.

Only a few counts were recorded for this clonotype. The chain joins TRBV6-5 to TRBJ2-7, with 8 nucleotides matching TRBD1. This CDR3 is built from 16 residues. Germline values: CDR1 MNHEY, CDR2 SVGAGI. With V trimmed by 3 bases and J by 4 bases, 11 bases remained unmatched. The CDR3 is CASSYTTGTGEYEQYF. Written as DNA, the CDR3 is TGTGCCAGCAGTTATACAACCGGGACAGGCGAGTACGAGCAGTACTTC.

This clonotype appeared a few times. The V and J genes are TRBV5-4 and TRBJ2-7; 7 bases fit TRBD1. This CDR3 has 16 amino acids. In germline, CDR1 is SGHNT, CDR2 YYREEE (reference sequence). After removal of 0 bases from V and 3 bases from J, the junction contained 9 bases not matched to a gene. The CDR3 DNA is TGTGCCAGCAGCTTGGGCTTTGCCGGGACAGACTACGAGCAGTACTTC. It yields the protein CASSLGFAGTDYEQYF.

The chain is built from TRBV12-3 or TRBV12-4 and TRBJ1-2, with TRBD1 matching 8 bases. With V trimmed by 3 bases and J by 4 bases, 4 bases remained unmatched. The CDR3 loop spans 14 amino acids. Here the CDR3 DNA reads TGTGCCAGCAGTTTGACAGGGGTCGGCTATGGCTACACCTTC. Protein: CASSLTGVGYGYTF.

The rearrangement links TRBV5-3 to TRBJ1-2; 7 nucleotides match TRBD1. TRBV5-3 is treated as an ORF (open reading frame) with a function not yet certain. J lost 3 bases, V lost 8 bases, and 13 bases had no gene match. CDR3 length equals 15 residues. CDR3 sequence: CASSPSQGSDYGYTF. CDR3 bases: TGTGCCAGCAGCCCATCACAGGGGAGCGACTATGGCTACACCTTC.

This clonotype was counted many times. The rearrangement uses TRBV7-6 and TRBJ2-1, with D perhaps matching TRBD1 (6 bases). Germline CDR1 and CDR2: SGHVS and FNYEAQ. Trimming shortened V by 3 bases and J by 8 bases, and 20 bases separated the two germline ends. CDR3 size: 16 residues. The DNA for the CDR3 is TGTGCCAGCAGCTTCGGACGGACAGTCCGGCGGGATGAGCAGTTCTTC. Its protein is CASSFGRTVRRDEQFF.

This chain links TRBV24-1 with TRBJ2-3; 9 bases are a match to TRBD2. CDR3 length equals 14 residues. The germline V gene has CDR1 KGHDR and CDR2 SFDVKD. Trimming took 9 bases from V and 2 from J; bases not matched to a gene: 5. The CDR3 spells CATGVAGDTDTQYF. In DNA, the CDR3 is TGTGCCACCGGGGTAGCGGGGGACACAGATACGCAGTATTTT.

V gene TRBV10-3 combines with J gene TRBJ1-3; 7 nucleotides agree with TRBD1. CDR1 is ENHRY, CDR2 SYGVKD, per germline. The CDR3 contains 14 residues. V trimming: 6 bases; J trimming: 2 bases; junction bases outside the gene matches: 4. The chain's CDR3 is CAISSTGAGNTIYF. The CDR3 bases are TGTGCCATCAGCTCTACAGGGGCTGGAAACACCATATATTTT.

This rearrangement joins TRBV2 to TRBJ1-1; D uncertain. This CDR3 is 13 amino acids long. V dropped 1 base and J dropped 7 bases, with 10 bases sitting between them. Per the germline V gene, CDR1 is SNHLY and CDR2 is FYNNEI. The CDR3 nucleotides are TGTGCCAGCAGTGAAGTCCGGCGTAATGAAGCTTTCTTT. Translation gives CASSEVRRNEAFF.

This rearrangement joins TRBV27 to TRBJ2-3; possibly TRBD2 for D (6 bases). The CDR3 runs 15 residues. V lost 2 bases and J lost 0, with 9 bases in between. Germline V CDR1 and CDR2: MNHEY, SMNVEV (reference sequence). The CDR3 reads CASSLRRVSTDTQYF. The CDR3 DNA reads TGTGCCAGCAGTTTAAGGAGGGTGAGCACAGATACGCAGTATTTT.

Details on this clonotype: A much larger clone sits a single nucleotide away, making a read error possible. The chain couples TRBV7-2 to TRBJ2-3; 14 positions agree with TRBD2. This CDR3 has 19 residues. Per germline, CDR1 SGHTA and CDR2 FQGNSA. J gave up 4 bases and V 3 bases, and 12 bases lay outside the gene matches. The CDR3 spells CASSFLLGLAGEGADTQYF. The CDR3 coding sequence is TGTGCCAGCAGCTTTCTACTGGGACTAGCGGGGGAGGGGGCAGATACGCAGTATTTT.

V gene TRBV7-8 combines with J gene TRBJ2-7; D possibly corresponds to TRBD1 (5 bases). Trimming removed 6 bases from V and 5 bases from J, with 17 bases in between. CDR3 length: 14 amino acids. Germline CDR1 is SGHVS and CDR2 is FQNEAQ. CDR3 amino acids: CASSTGLGADEQYF. CDR3 nucleotides: TGTGCCAGCAGTACGGGCCTTGGGGCCGACGAGCAGTACTTC.